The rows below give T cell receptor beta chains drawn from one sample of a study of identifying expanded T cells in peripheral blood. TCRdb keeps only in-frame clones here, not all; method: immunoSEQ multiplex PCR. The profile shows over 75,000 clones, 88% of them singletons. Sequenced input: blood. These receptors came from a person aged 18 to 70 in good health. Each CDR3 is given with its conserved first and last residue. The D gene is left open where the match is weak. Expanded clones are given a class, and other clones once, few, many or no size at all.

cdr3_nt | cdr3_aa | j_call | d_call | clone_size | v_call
TGTGCCAGCAGCTTAAGGGACACCCGCCACGAGCAGTACTTC | CASSLRDTRHEQYF | TRBJ2-7 | NA | NA | TRBV5-4
TGTGCCAGCAGTTCCGATCGCAATGAGCAGTTCTTC | CASSSDRNEQFF | TRBJ2-1 | NA | NA | TRBV28
TGTGCCAGCAGCTTAGCGGTACAGGGTAGTAATGAAAAACTGTTTTTT | CASSLAVQGSNEKLFF | TRBJ1-4 | NA | NA | TRBV7-8
TGTGCCAGCAGCAAGGGACAGGGCACTGAAGCTTTCTTT | CASSKGQGTEAFF | TRBJ1-1 | NA | few | TRBV21-1
TGCGCCAGCAGCCCCCCGGCGGGGGGACAAGAGACCCAGTACTTC | CASSPPAGGQETQYF | TRBJ2-5 | TRBD2 | NA | TRBV4-1
TGTGCCAGCTCACCGCGTAACGGGAGGGCCACAGATACGCAGTATTTT | CASSPRNGRATDTQYF | TRBJ2-3 | TRBD2 | once | TRBV18
TGCGCCAGCAGTGGCTACCGTGGGACTAGCGGGAGCACAGATACGCAGTATTTT | CASSGYRGTSGSTDTQYF | TRBJ2-3 | TRBD2 | NA | TRBV10-1
TGCGCCAGCAGCTTGGGTCCAGGGGTGGGCACAGATACGCAGTATTTT | CASSLGPGVGTDTQYF | TRBJ2-3 | NA | once | TRBV5-1
TGTGCCAGCAGTCCCCAGAACACTGAAGCTTTCTTT | CASSPQNTEAFF | TRBJ1-1 | NA | NA | TRBV28
TGTGCCAGCTCACCTAGTGGGAGATTTTACGAGCAGTACTTC | CASSPSGRFYEQYF | TRBJ2-7 | NA | once | TRBV18
TGTGCCAGCAGCTATCGGGAGACCCAGTACTTC | CASSYRETQYF | TRBJ2-5 | NA | NA | TRBV27
TGCGCCAGCTCGGACCCGGGGACTAGCCTTGCTATTTCGCCGTTCTTC | CASSDPGTSLAISPFF | TRBJ2-1 | TRBD2 | NA | TRBV10-2
TGTGCCAGCAGCCTGGGGCTTAAAGATACGCAGTATTTT | CASSLGLKDTQYF | TRBJ2-3 | NA | NA | TRBV14
TGTGCCAGCAGTGAATGGGGGGCGCAGGAGACCCAGTACTTC | CASSEWGAQETQYF | TRBJ2-5 | NA | few | TRBV6-1
TGCGCCAGCAGCCAGGGCCCAGGACAGACAACTAATGAAAAACTGTTTTTT | CASSQGPGQTTNEKLFF | TRBJ1-4 | NA | NA | TRBV4-1
TGTGCCAGCAGTTTGATGGGGGGCTACACCTTC | CASSLMGGYTF | TRBJ1-2 | NA | few | TRBV28
TGTGCCAGCAGTGCCGGGACTACCGGCACAGATACGCAGTATTTT | CASSAGTTGTDTQYF | TRBJ2-3 | TRBD2 | NA | TRBV6-4
TGTGCCAGCAGTTCTTACGACAGGGTGAAGGTTAGAGTTCAGCCCCAGCATTTT | CASSSYDRVKVRVQPQHF | TRBJ1-5 | TRBD1 | NA | TRBV27
TGTGCCAGTAGTATAGTGGCTAGCGGGACCTACGAGCAGTACTTC | CASSIVASGTYEQYF | TRBJ2-7 | TRBD2 | NA | TRBV19
TGTGCCAGCAGCTTAGACCCCCGACTAGCGGGGTGGTACAATGAGCAGTTCTTC | CASSLDPRLAGWYNEQFF | TRBJ2-1 | TRBD2 | NA | TRBV11-2
TGTGCCAGCAGCAAATGTCCCCGAGGCGGGTGGGCGGGACACTACAATGAGCAGTTCTTC | CASSKCPRGGWAGHYNEQFF | TRBJ2-1 | NA | NA | TRBV21-1
TGTGCCAGCAGTTTACTGAGCGGGCAAGAGACCCAGTACTTC | CASSLLSGQETQYF | TRBJ2-5 | NA | NA | TRBV6-5
TGTGCCAGCAGCTTGTGGCGGGGATCCTACGAGCAGTACTTC | CASSLWRGSYEQYF | TRBJ2-7 | NA | NA | TRBV7-2
TGCGCCAGCAGTTCGCCCCAGCATTTT | CASSSPQHF | TRBJ1-5 | NA | few | TRBV23-1
TGTGCCAGCAGTAAGGGGCTGGACGTCGAGCAGTACTTC | CASSKGLDVEQYF | TRBJ2-7 | NA | NA | TRBV6-9
TGTGCCAGCAGCTTGGCTCCGGGACTAGCGGGGTACAATGAGCAGTTCTTC | CASSLAPGLAGYNEQFF | TRBJ2-1 | TRBD2 | NA | TRBV7-7
TGTGCCAGCAGTCCTCCCGGGACTTCCTACGAGCAGTACTTC | CASSPPGTSYEQYF | TRBJ2-7 | NA | NA | TRBV7-9
TGTGCCAGCAGCATCGGACTAGCGGGGCGAGATACGCAGTATTTT | CASSIGLAGRDTQYF | TRBJ2-3 | TRBD2 | NA | TRBV7-3
TGCGCCAGCAGCCAAAACACAGGGGCTGGAAACACCATATATTTT | CASSQNTGAGNTIYF | TRBJ1-3 | TRBD1 | few | TRBV4-3
TGCGCCAGCAGCTTGGACAGGGGGCGAACTATGCGGGAGACCCAGTACTTC | CASSLDRGRTMRETQYF | TRBJ2-5 | TRBD1 | NA | TRBV5-1
TGTGCCAGCAGCTTAGGAGGGACAGGGGGTTTGTACGAGCAGTACTTC | CASSLGGTGGLYEQYF | TRBJ2-7 | TRBD1 | NA | TRBV7-2
TGTGCCAGCTACACTAGCGGGAGAACCGGGGAGCTGTTTTTT | CASYTSGRTGELFF | TRBJ2-2 | TRBD2 | NA | TRBV2
TGTGCCAGCAGTGGTGAGGGGAACAATGAGCAGTTCTTC | CASSGEGNNEQFF | TRBJ2-1 | NA | NA | TRBV2
TGCGCCAGCAAAGCAGGGGGCGAAACCGGGGAGCTGTTTTTT | CASKAGGETGELFF | TRBJ2-2 | TRBD1 | NA | TRBV4-3
TGTGCCAGCAGTGTAAGCAATTCACCCCTCCACTTT | CASSVSNSPLHF | TRBJ1-6 | NA | few | TRBV2
TGTGCCAGCAGTTTAATCGACCGCACCCAAGAGACCCAGTACTTC | CASSLIDRTQETQYF | TRBJ2-5 | NA | NA | TRBV28